The clone carrying this TCR beta chain was seen only a few times. Its antigen remains unidentified. The CDR3 runs 13 residues. Per the germline V gene, CDR1 is LNHDA and CDR2 is SQIVND (reference sequence). Trimming stripped 9 bases from V and 0 bases from J, with 11 bases between. The data derive from a study of T cell repertoires in cytomegalovirus infection. Study context: Signatures in public TCR beta sequences pointed to both CMV infection and matching HLA type. Study results and caveats: Across the ex vivo response, the dominant clonotypes were HLA-C-restricted CMV-specific TCR beta clonotypes.

TCRdb passed the reads through MiXCR, listing each CDR3 protein once. Here the sample spans around 500,000 distinct CDR3 sequences, about 39% being singletons. This chain links TRBV19 with TRBJ1-1, with D tentatively TRBD1 (6 bases). Sequencing was performed on cultured PBMCs, taken from culture after CMV antigen stimulation. The TCR was taken from a human donor in good health (CMV status not recorded). Some clones in this sample may be carry-over from other donors' samples. CDR3 protein: CASDGGLNTEAFF. CDR3 nucleotides: TGTGCCAGCGACGGGGGGCTGAACACTGAAGCTTTCTTT.